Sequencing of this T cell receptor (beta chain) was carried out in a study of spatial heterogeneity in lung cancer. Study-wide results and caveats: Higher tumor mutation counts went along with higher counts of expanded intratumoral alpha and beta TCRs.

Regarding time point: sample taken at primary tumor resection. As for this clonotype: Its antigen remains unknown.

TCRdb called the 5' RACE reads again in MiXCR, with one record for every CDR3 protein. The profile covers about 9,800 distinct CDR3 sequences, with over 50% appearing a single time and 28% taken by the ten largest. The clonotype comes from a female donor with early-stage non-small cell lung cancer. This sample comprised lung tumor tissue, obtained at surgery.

The DNA for the CDR3 is TGTGCCAGCAGTTACCCATTGGGGACAGGGAGTTACGAGCAGTACTTC. Its translation is CASSYPLGTGSYEQYF. This chain uses TRBV6-2 or TRBV6-3 with TRBJ2-7; TRBD1 matches 9 bases. With 2 bases clipped from V and 4 bases from J, the junction kept 9 bases outside the gene matches. Germline CDR1 and CDR2: MNHEY and SVGEGT. This CDR3 is 16 amino acids long.